This T cell receptor (beta chain) was obtained from a study of T cell responses to AZD1222 COVID-19 vaccine. Study-level points and caveats: Just a handful of AZD1222 recipients tested seropositive at baseline.

Notes on this clone: Its antigen remains unknown.

The CDR3 is made up of 14 amino acids. Germline CDR1 GTSNPN, CDR2 SVGIG (reference sequence). V dropped 2 bases and J dropped 5; count of bases not matched to a gene: 6. Sequencing was performed with immunoSEQ multiplex PCR; in TCRdb, only in-frame clones are kept and a portion is missing. The data contain approximately 52,000 clones, 87% of them singletons. The input for sequencing was peripheral blood, taken 28 days after the second AZD1222 dose. The chain carries TRBV30 and TRBJ1-1; 9 nucleotides agree with TRBD1. This receptor was obtained from an adult who received the AZD1222 COVID-19 vaccine. The CDR3 nucleotides read TGTGCCTGGAGTACCCAGACAGGGGGGACTGAAGCTTTCTTT. Translated: CAWSTQTGGTEAFF.